Listed here is a single T cell receptor (beta chain). This clonotype has more than one count but fewer than ten. Its binding antigen is unknown. Base qualities are not at hand, and no much larger clone is one base apart. The CDR3 numbers 16 residues from cysteine through phenylalanine. The retained sequence is limited to the CDR3, 48 bases, with the frame set at the first base. Based on the germline V gene (reference sequence), the CDR1 and CDR2 sequences are DFQATT and SNEGSKA. V loses 6 bases, J loses 0 bases, and the germline ends lie 18 bases apart. The sample is drawn from a study of regulatory T cells in long-lasting Graves disease (dated by TCRdb to the early 2020s). About the full investigation: Newly diagnosed Graves' disease patients had taken antithyroid drugs for less than 3 months. A total of around 35 samples underwent TCR sequencing, from about 13 patients with persistent Graves' disease and some 20 patients with newly diagnosed Graves' disease. Peripheral blood TCR sequencing and RNA sequencing compared persistent Graves' disease patients with newly diagnosed Graves' disease patients. The study was conducted in China and was registered as a clinical trial.

The label giving this sample's time point can be read as: newly diagnosed GD, antithyroid drugs for less than 3 months. For both TCR sequencing and RNA sequencing, RNA was extracted from PBMCs using TRIzol. The diagnosis of Graves' disease was made according to American Thyroid Association guidelines. Patients were recruited from an endocrinology department in Xi'an, China. From each patient, around 9 milliliters of peripheral blood was collected into an EDTA anticoagulant tube. Ficoll Paque Plus density gradient separation was used to isolate PBMCs, and no further T cell sorting was done. An Agilent 2100 Bioanalyzer and agarose gel were used to assess RNA quality, and a NanoDrop 2000 was used to measure RNA concentration. Overall study results and their limits: Persistent Graves' disease patients showed lower TCR Shannon entropy and fewer highly expanded clones than newly diagnosed patients, suggesting clonal expansion. Peripheral blood alone was examined, since thyroid tissue, which constituted the primary lesion, could not be accessed. Sequencing and analysis were restricted to the TCR beta chain. Persistent patients shared more public clonotypes among themselves (2,741) than newly diagnosed patients did (about 970). Preferential use of TRBV28, TRBJ1-2 and TRBJ2-5 was observed in persistent disease, whereas TRBV20-1 and TRBJ2-1 were favored in newly diagnosed disease. The authors noted that the small sample size was a limitation that may lower accuracy.

Library preparation employed multiplex PCR. TCRdb shows the sequencer as Illumina HiSeq 4000. CDR3 regions were amplified by Arm-PCR with iRepertoire HTBI primers to construct TCR beta libraries. Gel purification was performed on PCR products prior to sequencing. From the authors' description of their analysis: A total of some 65 TRBV and 14 TRBJ segments were identified across samples and were used for gene usage analysis of CDR3 amino acid clonotypes. Filtered high-quality paired reads were merged into contigs using COPE and FqMerger. BLAST was used to align contigs to IMGT TRBV, TRBD and TRBJ reference genes, and CDR3 was defined according to IMGT. Any clonotype with a frequency above 0.1% was counted as a highly expanded clone. Shannon entropy served as the measure of repertoire diversity, while the Gini coefficient captured V-J evenness. Public clonotypes were defined as clonotypes shared by more than one individual. The raw public data were reprocessed by TCRdb itself: fastp quality trimming at Q25, MiXCR clonotype calling, in-frame beta chains only. When rows share a CDR3 protein, they turn into one entry using the most common DNA and genes. The V and J calls were determined by TCRdb, not by the authors. The sample contains about 620,000 distinct CDR3 sequences, roughly 16% of them found a single time. The biggest ten clones account for around 19% of the sample.

These data were also filed under a second study, of T cells in Graves' hyperthyroidism and ophthalmopathy. The second publication reports: A patient counted as having stable Graves' hyperthyroidism if no progression to ophthalmopathy occurred over 18 months of follow-up. The hyperthyroidism patients were between 18 and 65 years old and newly diagnosed, with a disease duration of less than 2 months. Patients with uncontrolled infections, other autoimmune diseases, pregnancy or lactation were excluded. Diagnoses relied on clinical symptoms, serum thyroxine and TRAb, thyroid ultrasound and orbital computed tomography. For the first round of RT-PCR on the TCR CDR3, the HTBI primer set was used together with the Qiagen OneStep RT-PCR kit. Most expanded thyroid clonotypes (frequency above 0.001) were also detected in blood, a finding suggesting that blood repertoires may reflect thyroid immune responses. A model built on a 13 V-J signature distinguished ophthalmopathy from stable hyperthyroidism, reaching roughly 88% sensitivity and about 81% specificity in cross-validation and 80%/75% in testing. In validation, the model predicted progression to ophthalmopathy with about 71% sensitivity and about 72% specificity, a median of about six months before onset. To identify distinguishing TCR V-J signatures, a discovery cohort of some 99 patients was used, comprising 43 with Graves' ophthalmopathy and around 57 with stable Graves' hyperthyroidism. Prospective prediction of ophthalmopathy was tested in an independent validation cohort of 18 to 20 hyperthyroidism patients and roughly 16 patients who later progressed to ophthalmopathy. The 100 or so discovery patients were randomly divided into training and test sets at a 7:3 ratio. In several Graves' hyperthyroidism patients, the study also compared T-cell repertoires from thyroid tissue with T-cell repertoires from blood. After blood sampling, hyperthyroidism patients were treated with methimazole at a starting dose of 30 mg daily, and ophthalmopathy patients were treated with high-dose intravenous methylprednisolone. Libraries were constructed in a second round of multiplex PCR, after which size selection and purification were performed. The libraries were sequenced on an Illumina HiSeq2000 using paired-end 100 bp reads. SOAPnuke was used to process the raw data, throwing out any read that contained adapters or uncalled bases, had a mean Phred below 15, or lacked an exact constant-primer or identifier match. High-quality paired reads were merged using COPE v1.2.5, and each unique nucleotide sequence was defined as a clonotype. MiTCR v1.1 was used to align the clonotypes against IMGT TRBV, TRBD and TRBJ reference segments. The analysis included only V-J combinations with a frequency above 0.0001, which together covered 99% to 99.2% of the repertoires. A TCS score was defined as the ratio between F50 (clonal expansion) and ExV (chaos), using BLOSUM62-based TCRdist between CDR3 peptides within each V-J. Welch's t-statistics and random forest reduced just over 500 V-J features to roughly 13, which were used in a naive Bayes classifier (R e1071). No statistical method was used to fix the sample size in advance, and group allocation was not hidden from the investigators. The paper describes TCR Vbeta CDR3 sequencing of 135 peripheral blood samples, made up of under 50 ophthalmopathy patients, around 73 hyperthyroidism patients and 17 progressor patients.

The sequencing used peripheral blood mononuclear cells (PBMCs), collected at new diagnosis, from a patient treated with antithyroid drugs. This receptor was identified in a woman aged 25 to 45 with Graves disease. Donor details come from another sample of the same person, matched by shared clones. The rearrangement combines TRBV20-1 with TRBJ1-3, with a tentative D gene TRBD1 over 6 matching bases. Here the CDR3 is given as CSARKTGPVSGNTIYF. The DNA reads as follows: TGCAGTGCCAGAAAAACAGGGCCTGTCTCTGGAAACACCATATATTTT.